This T cell receptor (beta chain) was recovered during a study of T-cell reconstitution after alpha-beta-depleted transplantation in children. Study outcomes and limitations: Where alpha-beta T cells came from about two months after transplant was reportedly several hundred expanded graft clones. Surviving recipient T cells and thymic progenitors accounted for the high day-60 TCRbeta diversity observed in some patients.

The V end lost 0 bases, the J end lost 2 bases, and 11 bases lay between the germline ends. The CDR3 has 16 residues. Germline CDR1 and CDR2: LNHNV and YYDKDF (reference sequence). The authors prepared the TCRbeta library with unique molecular identifiers. One entry per CDR3 protein, called by TCRdb with MiXCR from the PCR reads. Of 130,000 to 150,000 distinct CDR3 sequences in the sample, around 8.5% were seen once. This clonotype has a count of ten or more. Its antigen remains unidentified. The material sequenced was PBMCs, mostly from graft donor cells, taken 180 days after TCRalphabeta/CD19-depleted stem cell transplant. The J gene is TRBJ2-4, the V gene TRBV15; a possible D gene is TRBD2 (6 bases). This TCR was recovered from a female patient aged 2-9 years who had a stem cell transplant for congenital amegakaryocytic thrombocytopenia, so the T cells may come from the graft donor. The CDR3 DNA follows: TGTGCCACCAGCAGAGATTGGAGGGCATCCAAAAACATTCAGTACTTC. Protein: CATSRDWRASKNIQYF.